The entry below gives a single T cell receptor beta chain sequence along with its context. This record belongs to a study of T cell responses to AZD1222 COVID-19 vaccine. Clones were sequenced by immunoSEQ multiplex PCR, and TCRdb holds only the in-frame ones, with some missing. The profile shows 150,000 to 200,000 clones, about nine tenths of them singletons. This specimen was peripheral blood, taken on day 0 of AZD1222 vaccination. The origin of this receptor is an adult in good health.

Here the CDR3 DNA reads TGTGCCAGTAGTATACGCTCAGGGGATGGCTACACCTTC. Translated: CASSIRSGDGYTF. J is TRBJ1-2 and V is TRBV19; maybe TRBD1 (6 bases). CDR3 length: 13 residues. Between the trimmed V and J ends, which lost 2 bases and 6 bases, there was a span of 10 bases. Germline V CDR1 and CDR2: LNHDA, SQIVND (reference sequence).